The 9 T cell receptor beta chains reported below all come from one sample, sequenced in a study of CD8+CD57+ T cells in acquired aplastic anemia. Using genomic DNA as the template, TCR beta VDJ and CDR3 profiling was carried out. TCRdb re-called the reads through MiXCR, storing one row per CDR3 protein. The data contain about 270,000 distinct CDR3 sequences, 55% to 60% of them singletons. Sequenced material: sorted CD4+, CD8+, or CD8+CD57+ T cells (not recorded which) from PBMCs. The receptors shown here come from a human donor with severe aplastic anemia or a healthy control (not recorded which).

In this sample, this clonotype turned up many times. This sequence joins TRBV14 and TRBJ1-1; D perhaps matches TRBD1 (5 bases). V dropped 3 bases and J dropped 4 bases, with 6 bases sitting between them. The CDR3 runs to 12 residues. The germline gives CDR1 SGHDN, CDR2 FVKESK. The CDR3 coding sequence is TGTGCCAGCAGCCAGAGGGGCACTGAAGCTTTCTTT. Translation gives CASSQRGTEAFF.

The rearrangement links TRBV12-3 or TRBV12-4 to TRBJ1-1; tentatively, D is TRBD1 (6 bases). Trimming shortened V by 0 bases and J by 7 bases, and 12 bases separated the two germline ends. This CDR3 region has 14 residues. The CDR3 loop reads CASSLARGEDEAFF. The CDR3 bases are TGTGCCAGCAGTTTAGCCAGGGGCGAAGATGAAGCTTTCTTT.

This clonotype was seen only a few times. The germline gene is not matched at one end of the junction; a read error may be the cause. The genes are TRBV7-3 and TRBJ1-5; D possibly corresponds to TRBD1 (5 bases). CDR3 length: 11 residues. Germline-derived CDR1 and CDR2 are SGHTA and FQGTGA. This CDR3 is CASSQRRDELF. CDR3 nucleotide sequence: TGTGCCAGCAGCCAACGTCGGGACGAGCTTTTT. The complete variable domain, with remaining parts taken from reference TRBV7-3 and TRBJ1-5, reads GAGVSQTPSNKVTEKGKYVELRCDPISGHTALYWYRQSLGQGPEFLIYFQGTGAADDSGLPNDRFFAVRPEGSVSTLKIQRTERGDSAVYLCASSQRRDELFGDGTRLSIL.

The CDR3 spells CASSPPAGSGPDTQYF. CDR3 nucleotides: TGTGCCAGCTCACCACCCGCCGGGAGCGGTCCAGATACGCAGTATTTT. This chain joins TRBV10-3 and TRBJ2-3; possible D gene TRBD2, 6 bases. Germline lookup yields CDR1 ENHRY and CDR2 SYGVKD. V was clipped by 10 bases and J by 4 bases, with 24 bases between them. The CDR3 covers 16 residues.

In the case of this clonotype: A clone one base away is much larger, so this may be a read error. The chain has TRBV10-2 and TRBJ2-7; 10 bases map to TRBD1. The CDR3 loop spans 14 amino acids. Germline V gene sequence: CDR1 WSHSY, CDR2 SAAADI. The CDR3 here is CASRGQGIPYERYF. DNA for the CDR3: TGCGCCAGCAGGGGACAGGGGATACCTTACGAGCGGTACTTC.

This clonotype was counted a few times. This may stem from a read error, because a much larger clone lies one nucleotide away. The gene calls are TRBV5-1 and TRBJ1-1, with D unresolved. The CDR3 consists of 15 residues. The V gene lost 2 bases and the J gene lost 5 bases, with 16 bases spanning the gap. Germline lookup yields CDR1 SGHRS and CDR2 YFSETQ. The CDR3 DNA reads TGCGCCAGCAGCTTTGTTCCGGGCGGAGATACTGAAGCTTTCTTT. Its translation: CASSFVPGGDTEAFF.

In this sample, this clonotype turned up a few times. V and J are TRBV2 and TRBJ2-7; D possibly corresponds to TRBD1 (6 bases). The germline V gene encodes CDR1 SNHLY and CDR2 FYNNEI. The CDR3 sequence is 15 residues long. Trimming shortened V by 2 bases and J by 3 bases, and 14 bases separated the two germline ends. The CDR3 here is CASSENRDANYEQYF. DNA of the CDR3: TGTGCCAGCAGTGAAAACAGGGATGCTAACTACGAGCAGTACTTC.

This sequence joins TRBV7-9 and TRBJ2-5; perhaps TRBD1 as D (5 bases). CDR1 is SEHNR and CDR2 is FQNEAQ in the germline V gene (reference sequence). CDR3 length: 13 residues. The V and J ends lost 2 bases and 5 bases respectively, with 9 bases between them. CDR3 sequence reads: CASSLSGWETQYF. In DNA form, the CDR3 reads TGTGCCAGCAGCTTATCAGGGTGGGAGACCCAGTACTTC.

Regarding this clonotype: A clone one base away is much larger, so this may be a read error. The chain links TRBV18 to TRBJ1-5; D gene uncertain. V lost 2 bases and J lost 2, with 7 bases in between. The germline gives CDR1 KGHSH, CDR2 LQKENI. The CDR3 covers 14 residues. The CDR3 DNA is TGTGCCAGCTCACCAAGCGATGGCAATCAGCCCCAGCATTTT. Amino acid sequence: CASSPSDGNQPQHF.